The 25 T cell receptor beta chains below all came from one sample that was sequenced in a study of regulatory T cells in long-lasting Graves disease. Stated time point: newly diagnosed GD, antithyroid drugs for less than 3 months. Construction of the TCR library relied on RNA isolated from PBMCs. Assembly of TCR beta libraries relied on iRepertoire HTBI primers together with Arm-PCR of CDR3 regions. Using its own MiXCR run on the multiplex PCR reads, TCRdb lists one record per CDR3 protein. Of a few hundred thousand distinct CDR3 sequences listed, 15% are singletons. These data are also associated with another study on T cells in Graves' hyperthyroidism and ophthalmopathy.

The source material was peripheral blood mononuclear cells (PBMCs), sampled at new diagnosis, from a patient treated with antithyroid drugs. These receptors were obtained from a woman aged 40-49 years with Graves disease.

At least ten counts were recorded for this clonotype. The chain recombines TRBV19 with TRBJ2-3; 9 nucleotides line up with TRBD2. CDR1 and CDR2 (germline): LNHDA, SQIVND (reference sequence). The length of the CDR3 is 15 residues. With V trimmed by 9 bases and J by 0 bases, 7 bases remained unmatched. The CDR3 bases are TGTGCCAGCAGCATTAGCGGGAGCAGCACAGATACGCAGTATTTT. Encoded protein: CASSISGSSTDTQYF.

This clonotype occurred many times. Compared with germline, one end of the junction differs, possibly owing to a read error. This chain uses TRBV30 with TRBJ1-1; D is possibly TRBD1 (6 bases). Germline lookup yields CDR1 GTSNPN and CDR2 SVGIG (reference sequence). The CDR3 sequence is 15 residues long. The CDR3 spells CAWSDGGKRNSEAFF. In DNA, the CDR3 is TGTGCCTGGAGTGACGGGGGCAAAAGGAACTCTGAAGCTTTCTTT. The entire variable domain, with the rest obtained from reference TRBV30 and TRBJ1-1, is as follows: SQTIHQWPATLVQPVGSPLSLECTVEGTSNPNLYWYRQAAGRGLQLLFYSVGIGQISSEVPQNLSASRPQDRQFILSSKKLLLSDSGFYLCAWSDGGKRNSEAFFGQGTRLTVV.

The chain recombines TRBV11-1 with TRBJ2-7; TRBD2 matches at 10 bases. The V segment lost 2 bases and the J segment 1 base; nucleotides outside the gene matches: 2. CDR1 and CDR2 from the germline V gene are SGHAT and FQDESV (reference sequence). This CDR3 is 15 amino acids long. The CDR3 sequence: CASSLLLAGSYEQYF. CDR3 in DNA: TGTGCCAGCAGCTTATTACTAGCGGGATCCTACGAGCAGTACTTC.

This clonotype occurred a few times. A read error likely explains this, since a far larger clone differs by one base. CDR3 in amino acids: CASSDDREGNEKLFF. Written as DNA, the CDR3 is TGTGCCAGCAGTGACGACAGGGAGGGTAATGAAAAACTGTTTTTT. This rearrangement joins TRBV12-3 or TRBV12-4 to TRBJ1-4; 7 nucleotides match TRBD1. This CDR3 is built from 15 residues. V shed 5 bases, J shed 4 bases, and the junction held 7 bases outside the gene matches.

The V gene is TRBV6-1, the J gene TRBJ2-3; 8 bases line up with TRBD1. The V and J ends lost 4 bases and 4 bases, in that order; junction bases with no gene match: 10. Germline V gene lookup returns CDR1 MNHNS and CDR2 SASEGT. The CDR3 is made up of 16 amino acids. In DNA form, the CDR3 reads TGTGCCAGCAGTGGACAGGGGCCCGTGTCAGCAGATACGCAGTATTTT. This encodes CASSGQGPVSADTQYF.

This clonotype showed up many times. The V and J genes are TRBV20-1 and TRBJ2-7, with 7 bases fitting TRBD2. V lost 3 bases and J lost 1; bases outside the gene matches: 3. CDR1 DFQATT and CDR2 SNEGSKA come from the germline V gene (reference sequence). This CDR3 has 13 residues. For the CDR3, the DNA is TGCAGTGCTAGTCCGGGAGGTTCCTACGAGCAGTACTTC. Its protein is CSASPGGSYEQYF.

This clonotype occurred a few times. V is TRBV5-1 and J is TRBJ2-5; 10 nucleotides match TRBD2. The germline gives CDR1 SGHRS, CDR2 YFSETQ. The CDR3 sequence is 16 residues long. With 0 bases clipped from V and 1 base from J, the junction kept 3 bases outside the gene matches. The CDR3 loop is CASSLGTSGGQETQYF. The CDR3 bases are TGCGCCAGCAGCTTGGGGACTAGCGGAGGCCAAGAGACCCAGTACTTC. Together with reference TRBV5-1 and TRBJ2-5, the CDR3 gives the full variable domain: KAGVTQTPRYLIKTRGQQVTLSCSPISGHRSVSWYQQTPGQGLQFLFEYFSETQRNKGNFPGRFSGRQFSNSRSEMNVSTLELGDSALYLCASSLGTSGGQETQYFGPGTRLLVL.

This clonotype was seen repeatedly, ten times or more. This sequence joins TRBV11-3 and TRBJ1-6; D might be TRBD1 (5 bases). CDR3 size: 15 residues. The ends were cut back, 5 bases at V and 9 bases at J, with 17 bases in the middle. CDR1 and CDR2 (germline): SGHNT, YENEEA. The CDR3 sequence: CASSGPVGDGSPLHF. The CDR3 bases are TGTGCCAGCAGCGGACCCGTAGGGGATGGTTCACCCCTCCACTTT.

This chain joins TRBV4-3 and TRBJ1-1, with unresolved D. The CDR3 is 13 amino acids. Looked up from germline, CDR1 is LGHNA and CDR2 is YSLEER. V lost 0 bases and J lost 3, with 5 bases in between. In nucleotides, the CDR3 is TGCGCCAGCAGCCAAGATTCATACACTGAAGCTTTCTTT. Residues: CASSQDSYTEAFF.

Only a few counts were recorded for this clonotype. V is TRBV27 and J is TRBJ2-7; 9 nucleotides agree with TRBD2. CDR1 is MNHEY and CDR2 is SMNVEV in the germline V gene (reference sequence). The CDR3 covers 13 residues. V lost 7 bases and J lost 2; bases outside the gene matches: 3. CDR3 region: CASMAGGTYEQYF. In DNA form, the CDR3 reads TGTGCCAGCATGGCGGGGGGGACCTACGAGCAGTACTTC.

Only a few counts were recorded for this clonotype. This sequence joins TRBV9 and TRBJ1-2; 7 positions agree with TRBD1. The CDR3 has 15 amino acids. V dropped 1 base and J dropped 6; count of bases not matched to a gene: 9. Germline V gene data show CDR1 as SGDLS and CDR2 as YYNGEE. CDR3 residues: CASSVLAGGTHGYTF. CDR3 nucleotide sequence: TGTGCCAGCAGCGTATTGGCAGGGGGAACCCATGGCTACACCTTC.

This chain uses TRBV2 with TRBJ1-2; tentative D call: TRBD1 (5 bases). CDR1 SNHLY and CDR2 FYNNEI come from the germline V gene. This CDR3 has 16 residues. Trimming took 0 bases from V and 4 from J, leaving 15 bases between them. The CDR3 sequence is CASSEAGPGDFYGYTF. The CDR3 DNA is TGTGCCAGCAGTGAAGCGGGGCCGGGGGATTTCTATGGCTACACCTTC.

In this sample, this clonotype turned up a few times. The V and J genes are TRBV19 and TRBJ2-7, with 10 bases fitting TRBD1. V lost 4 bases, J lost 6 bases, and 9 bases stayed unmatched. From germline, CDR1 is LNHDA and CDR2 SQIVND (reference sequence). The CDR3 has 15 amino acids. As DNA, the CDR3 is TGTGCCAGTAGTACGTCCCGGACAGGGGGTAGCGAGCAGTACTTC. Amino acids: CASSTSRTGGSEQYF. The full variable domain, with the rest looked up from reference TRBV19 and TRBJ2-7, is DGGITQSPKYLFRKEGQNVTLSCEQNLNHDAMYWYRQDPGQGLRLIYYSQIVNDFQKGDIAEGYSVSREKKESFPLTVTSAQKNPTAFYLCASSTSRTGGSEQYFGPGTRLTVT.

This clonotype was detected many times. V is TRBV4-1 and J is TRBJ2-5; weak D call: TRBD2 (6 bases). The germline gives CDR1 MGHRA, CDR2 YSYEKL. The germline V and J ends were trimmed by 6 bases and 3 bases, with 14 bases remaining between them. The CDR3 is made up of 14 amino acids. The CDR3 region has the DNA TGCGCCAGCAGTCAGAAGGAGGGTGAAGAGACCCAGTACTTC. Its translation is CASSQKEGEETQYF.

V gene TRBV7-2 combines with J gene TRBJ1-2; TRBD1 agrees at 8 bases. Germline CDR1 SGHTA, CDR2 FQGNSA. There are 13 residues in the CDR3. J was trimmed by 8 bases and V by 4 bases; bases with no gene match: 6. The CDR3 nucleotides are TGTGCCAGCAGCTCGGCCAGGGGGCTCGGCTACACCTTC. Residues: CASSSARGLGYTF.

This clonotype was seen many times. The chain uses TRBV11-2 and TRBJ2-7; D not certain. CDR3 size: 16 residues. Trimming removed 5 bases from V and 3 bases from J, with 20 bases in between. Germline values: CDR1 SGHAT, CDR2 FQNNGV. In nucleotides, the CDR3 is TGTGCCAGCAGCGCGCTGTCTGGCGTTCGTCTCTACGAGCAGTACTTC. Its protein product is CASSALSGVRLYEQYF.

This clonotype was seen a handful of times. The chain uses TRBV10-3 and TRBJ2-2; 7 nucleotides agree with TRBD1. This CDR3 comprises 15 residues. V lost 4 bases, J lost 3 bases, and 5 bases stayed unmatched. The V gene's germline CDR1 is ENHRY and CDR2 SYGVKD. CDR3 region: CAISGGGMDTGELFF. The DNA of the CDR3 is TGTGCCATCAGTGGAGGGGGCATGGACACCGGGGAGCTGTTTTTT.

In this sample, this clonotype turned up once. V is TRBV24-1 and J is TRBJ2-2; no clear D gene. The CDR3 is made up of 14 amino acids. Trimming stripped 6 bases from V and 6 bases from J, with 13 bases between. CDR1 KGHDR and CDR2 SFDVKD come from the germline V gene. CDR3 protein: CATSSLTLSGELFF. The CDR3 coding sequence is TGTGCCACCAGTTCCCTTACCCTCTCCGGGGAGCTGTTTTTT.

This clonotype was seen ten or more times. This chain links TRBV12-3 or TRBV12-4 with TRBJ1-2; no reliable D call. Trimming pared 7 bases from V and 8 bases from J, leaving 14 bases between. The CDR3 extends over 12 amino acids. This CDR3 is CASTLGREGYTF. CDR3 DNA: TGTGCCAGCACCCTTGGGAGGGAGGGCTACACCTTC.

With regard to this clonotype: A read error is likely here: a far larger clone is one base away. The rearrangement links TRBV11-2 to TRBJ2-1; D unresolved. The germline CDR1 and CDR2 sequences are SGHAT and FQNNGV. The ends were cut back, 6 bases at V and 0 bases at J, with 15 bases in the middle. The CDR3 runs 16 residues. CDR3 DNA sequence: TGTGCCAGCAGTGAACCTACAAGGGCCTCCTACAATGAGCAGTTCTTC. Amino acids: CASSEPTRASYNEQFF.

The CDR3 sequence: CASSTTGEWSNQPQHF. Written as DNA, the CDR3 is TGTGCCAGCAGTACGACAGGGGAATGGAGCAATCAGCCCCAGCATTTT. The chain couples TRBV12-3 or TRBV12-4 to TRBJ1-5; 8 bases map to TRBD1. The CDR3 has 16 amino acids. The J segment lost 1 base and the V segment lost 5 bases, leaving 7 bases of the junction unmatched.

This clonotype occurred once. The chain couples TRBV24-1 to TRBJ2-1; D is uncertain. The V gene's germline CDR1 is KGHDR and CDR2 SFDVKD. V was pared by 7 bases and J by 0 bases, with 18 bases between. CDR3 length: 17 amino acids. The CDR3 is CATSPGRTRSSYNEQFF. CDR3 bases: TGTGCCACCAGCCCCGGACGCACCAGGAGCTCCTACAATGAGCAGTTCTTC.

This clonotype was seen only a few times. Here the CDR3 reads CSAHLGGGTDTQYF. The DNA of the CDR3 is TGCAGTGCCCATCTCGGGGGGGGCACAGATACGCAGTATTTT. This chain connects TRBV20-1 to TRBJ2-3, with TRBD2 matching 8 bases. CDR1 DFQATT and CDR2 SNEGSKA come from the germline V gene (reference sequence). This CDR3 has 14 residues. Trimming cost V 6 bases and J 1 base; bases outside gene matches: 6.

In its sample, this clonotype was seen many times. The CDR3 protein is CAIDRNNEQFF. CDR3 sequence (DNA): TGTGCCATTGACAGAAACAATGAGCAGTTCTTC. The chain couples TRBV10-3 to TRBJ2-1, with a weak D call TRBD1 (5 bases). The germline CDR1 and CDR2 sequences are ENHRY and SYGVKD. Trimming left V 9 bases short and J 5 bases short, with 8 bases between. This CDR3 region has 11 residues.

The chain links TRBV9 to TRBJ1-4; a possible D gene is TRBD1 (5 bases). CDR1 is SGDLS and CDR2 is YYNGEE in the germline V gene. Trimming took off 4 bases at V and 2 bases at J, with 15 bases between the two ends. CDR3 size: 16 residues. CDR3 residues: CASSPRDGRTNEKLFF. Here the CDR3 DNA reads TGTGCCAGCAGCCCCCGGGACGGAAGGACTAATGAAAAACTGTTTTTT. Filled out from reference TRBV9 and TRBJ1-4, the complete variable domain reads DSGVTQTPKHLITATGQRVTLRCSPRSGDLSVYWYQQSLDQGLQFLIQYYNGEERAKGNILERFSAQQFPDLHSELNLSSLELGDSALYFCASSPRDGRTNEKLFFGSGTQLSVL.